The T cell receptor beta chain under discussion was sequenced for a study of OX40 agonist ivuxolimab in advanced cancers. Study summary: A male proportion of 70% to 90% was recorded, with mean age roughly 60 years and range about 23 to 90. Earlier anti-PD-1, anti-PD-L1 or anti-CTLA-4 therapy was permitted; under 50% had received some. Study results and caveats: In general, CD8+ T cells held more expanded clones than CD4+ did, on average.

Here immunoSEQ multiplex PCR was the method, and the copy in TCRdb shows in-frame clones only, minus some. The sample lists about 96,000 clones; under 90% were seen once. Per the germline V gene, CDR1 is SNHLY and CDR2 is FYNNEI. The V gene lost 1 base and the J gene lost 5 bases, with 12 bases spanning the gap. The CDR3 sequence is 14 residues long. With regard to this clone: No antigen is known for it.

This TCR came from an adult with an advanced solid tumor such as melanoma, head and neck, liver or kidney cancer. V gene TRBV2 combines with J gene TRBJ2-7, with TRBD1 as a possible D gene (6 bases). Material: CD4+ or CD8+ T cells sorted from blood, obtained in a trial of the OX40 agonist ivuxolimab. CDR3: CASSEVGAGNEQYF. The CDR3 region has the DNA TGTGCCAGCAGTGAAGTGGGGGCTGGGAACGAGCAGTACTTC.